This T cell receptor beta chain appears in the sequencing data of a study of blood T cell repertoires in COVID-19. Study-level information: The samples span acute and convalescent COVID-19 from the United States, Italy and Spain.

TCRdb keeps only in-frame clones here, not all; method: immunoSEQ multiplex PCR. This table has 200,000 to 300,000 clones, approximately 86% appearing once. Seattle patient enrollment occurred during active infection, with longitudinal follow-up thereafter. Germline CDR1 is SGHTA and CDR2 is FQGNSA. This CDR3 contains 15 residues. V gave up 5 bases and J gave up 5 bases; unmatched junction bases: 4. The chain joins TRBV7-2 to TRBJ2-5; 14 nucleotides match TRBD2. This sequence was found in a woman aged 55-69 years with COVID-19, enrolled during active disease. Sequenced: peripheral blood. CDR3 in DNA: TGTGCCAGCAGCGGGACTAGCGGGGGTGGGGAGACCCAGTACTTC. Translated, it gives CASSGTSGGGETQYF.